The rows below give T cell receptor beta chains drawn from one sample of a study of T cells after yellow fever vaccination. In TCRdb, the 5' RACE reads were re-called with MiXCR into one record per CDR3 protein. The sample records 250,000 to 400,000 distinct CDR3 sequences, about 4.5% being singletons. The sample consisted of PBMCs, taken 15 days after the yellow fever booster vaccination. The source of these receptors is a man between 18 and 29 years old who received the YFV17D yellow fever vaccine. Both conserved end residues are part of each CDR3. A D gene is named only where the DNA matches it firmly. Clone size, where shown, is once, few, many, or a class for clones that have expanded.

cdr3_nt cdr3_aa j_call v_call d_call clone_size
TGTGCCAGTAGTATAGTCACCGTTGAAGCTTTCTTT CASSIVTVEAFF TRBJ1-1 TRBV19 - -
TGTGCCAGCGGGTTACAGAGGATGAACACTGAAGCTTTCTTT CASGLQRMNTEAFF TRBJ1-1 TRBV6-5 - many
TGTGCCAGCGGGTCTTTCGTGGGGCTGGGAGAGACCCAGTACTTC CASGSFVGLGETQYF TRBJ2-5 TRBV7-2 - many
TGCGCCAGCAGCCAAGAGCACCAGCTAGGCTATGGCTACACCTTC CASSQEHQLGYGYTF TRBJ1-2 TRBV4-3 - many
TGCGCCAGCAGCCAATGGTGGCGGGGGGTCTACGAGCAGTACTTC CASSQWWRGVYEQYF TRBJ2-7 TRBV4-1 TRBD2 many
TGCGCCAGCAGCTTTGGGGGGGTTAATCAGCCCCAGCATTTT CASSFGGVNQPQHF TRBJ1-5 TRBV5-1 - -
TGTGCCAGCACTTTGACAGGGGGAACAGATACGCAGTATTTT CASTLTGGTDTQYF TRBJ2-3 TRBV3-1 TRBD1 few
TGTGCCAGCAGCCCGAGAGCAGGAAACATTCAGTACTTC CASSPRAGNIQYF TRBJ2-4 TRBV7-2 - many
TGTGCCTGGGAGACTAGCGGGGGGAGCTACGAGCAGTACTTC CAWETSGGSYEQYF TRBJ2-7 TRBV30 TRBD2 many
TGTGCCAGCAAACCTCGGGGCACTGAAGCTTTCTTT CASKPRGTEAFF TRBJ1-1 TRBV2 - -
TGTGCCAGCAGCTCCCTCTTCACTAGCGGGGGCAACAATGAGCAGTTCTTC CASSSLFTSGGNNEQFF TRBJ2-1 TRBV7-6 TRBD2 many
TGTGCCAGCAGCATACGGACAGGGTCTTATGGCTACACCTTC CASSIRTGSYGYTF TRBJ1-2 TRBV7-9 TRBD1 -
TGCGCCAGCAGCTTGATTGGTCTAGCGGGGAGGACAGATACGCAGTATTTT CASSLIGLAGRTDTQYF TRBJ2-3 TRBV5-1 TRBD2 few
TGTGCCAGCAGCCAAGGGGGGTCTTACGAGCAGTACTTC CASSQGGSYEQYF TRBJ2-7 TRBV4-2 - many
TGTGCCGAGGGGACGGGGCAGGGGCCCTACGAGCAGTACTTC CAEGTGQGPYEQYF TRBJ2-7 TRBV7-9 - many
TGTGCCAGCAGTTTGGGGGCCCCCGGCACTGAAGCTTTCTTT CASSLGAPGTEAFF TRBJ1-1 TRBV12-3/TRBV12-4 - -
TGTGCCAGCAGCTTAGAGGGACTAGCCCCGGAGAGCTCCTACAATGAGCAGTTCTTC CASSLEGLAPESSYNEQFF TRBJ2-1 TRBV11-2 TRBD2 many
TGTGCCAGCAGCACACGGACGGGAAACAATGAGCAGTTCTTC CASSTRTGNNEQFF TRBJ2-1 TRBV11-3 - -
TGTGCCAGCAGTTTAGGGAAAGCAACTAATGAAAAACTGTTTTTT CASSLGKATNEKLFF TRBJ1-4 TRBV12-3/TRBV12-4 - many
TGTGCCAGCCAAAAAGAGGTTGGACAGGGGACCTACGAGCAGTACTTC CASQKEVGQGTYEQYF TRBJ2-7 TRBV4-2 TRBD1 few
TGCAGTGGAGGGACCCAAGGGGAAAAACTGTTTTTT CSGGTQGEKLFF TRBJ1-4 TRBV20-1 - many
TGTGCCAGCAGCGTGGCAGACCAAGAGACCCAGTACTTC CASSVADQETQYF TRBJ2-5 TRBV9 - -
TGTGCCAGCAGCTCCCGTGGGGGGCTAGGCTCTGGAAACACCATATATTTT CASSSRGGLGSGNTIYF TRBJ1-3 TRBV9 - few
TGCAGCGCTTGGACCGGGGTCACCATATATTTT CSAWTGVTIYF TRBJ1-3 TRBV29-1 - few
TGTGCCAGCAGCTTATTTGGGGGAAGTGAAAAACTGTTTTTT CASSLFGGSEKLFF TRBJ1-4 TRBV7-2 - -
TGCGCCAGCAGCTCGATGGGACAGGGAGTCGGGGAGCTGTTTTTT CASSSMGQGVGELFF TRBJ2-2 TRBV5-1 TRBD1 few
TGTGCCATCAGTGATTACAGGGGGCTCGACACTGAAGCTTTCTTT CAISDYRGLDTEAFF TRBJ1-1 TRBV10-3 TRBD1 many
TGTGCCAGCAGCCAAGATGGGGGGCATCAGCCCCAGCATTTT CASSQDGGHQPQHF TRBJ1-5 TRBV3-1 - few
TGTGCCAGTAGTATTCGATATGGAGCCGGGGAGCTGTTTTTT CASSIRYGAGELFF TRBJ2-2 TRBV19 - -
TGCAGTGCCCCCAATCCACTGGGCGGGGGAACAGATACGCAGTATTTT CSAPNPLGGGTDTQYF TRBJ2-3 TRBV20-1 TRBD2 -
TGTGCCAGCCTCGCGACTAGCGGGTCCCAAGAGACCCAGTACTTC CASLATSGSQETQYF TRBJ2-5 TRBV7-2 TRBD2 many